The 8 T cell receptor beta chains presented below share a single source sample, sequenced in a study of T cells in Graves' hyperthyroidism and ophthalmopathy (dated by TCRdb to the late 2010s). Library creation used multiplex PCR. The instrument was an Illumina HiSeq 2000. The TCR beta CDR3 regions were amplified from RNA transcripts. The first round of RT-PCR for the TCR CDR3 was performed with the HTBI primer set and the Qiagen OneStep RT-PCR kit. TCRdb reprocessing: public reads trimmed at Q25 with fastp, clones called with MiXCR, in-frame beta chains kept. Each CDR3 protein gets just one entry, which takes the most common genes and DNA from the rows behind it. The sample has under 550,000 distinct CDR3 sequences on record, about 20% of them singletons. The ten largest clones add up to over 45% of the sample. The specimen sequenced was blood. Receptors were obtained from a man in his forties with Graves' ophthalmopathy.

This clonotype was detected many times. The chain employs TRBV28 and TRBJ1-1; 8 positions agree with TRBD1. The CDR3 contains 17 residues. Germline V lookup: CDR1 MDHEN, CDR2 SYDVKM. Trimming at V came to 5 bases and at J to 0 bases, leaving 11 bases not matched to a gene. The CDR3 region is CASSLYPGGSVNTEAFF. The CDR3 DNA follows: TGTGCCAGCAGTCTATACCCAGGGGGCTCGGTGAACACTGAAGCTTTCTTT.

This clonotype occurred many times. The genes are TRBV5-1 and TRBJ2-7; no firm D call. Germline values: CDR1 SGHRS, CDR2 YFSETQ. The CDR3 has 15 residues. Trimming took 0 bases from V and 2 from J, leaving 12 bases between them. The CDR3 sequence: CASSLEAGTPYEQYF. CDR3 nucleotide sequence: TGCGCCAGCAGCTTGGAGGCAGGAACACCCTACGAGCAGTACTTC.

This clonotype was recorded at least ten times. The chain uses TRBV6-1 and TRBJ2-2; 13 bases fit TRBD2. The CDR3 contains 16 residues. The germline gives CDR1 MNHNS, CDR2 SASEGT. V gave up 6 bases and J gave up 7 bases; unmatched junction bases: 8. CDR3 bases: TGTGCCAGCAGACGGACTAGCGGGAGTCGGAGCGGGGAGCTGTTTTTT. Translating it yields CASRRTSGSRSGELFF.

CDR3 nucleotide sequence: TGTGCCAGCAGCGCAACAGGGGTTTCAAACTATGGCTACACCTTC. It encodes CASSATGVSNYGYTF. This chain joins TRBV9 and TRBJ1-2, with 7 bases aligning to TRBD1. J lost 2 bases, V lost 3 bases, and 7 bases had no gene match. The CDR3 extends over 15 amino acids. Germline V gives CDR1 SGDLS, CDR2 YYNGEE.

V is TRBV15 and J is TRBJ2-1; TRBD2 might be the D (7 bases). Germline V gene sequence: CDR1 LNHNV, CDR2 YYDKDF (reference sequence). This CDR3 region has 16 residues. Trimming stripped 4 bases from V and 6 bases from J, with 19 bases between. The CDR3 coding sequence is TGTGCCACCAGCATCCCGACGGGGGGCCTGGGCAATGAGCAGTTCTTC. It encodes CATSIPTGGLGNEQFF.

This chain links TRBV7-9 with TRBJ1-3, with TRBD1 as a possible D gene (5 bases). V lost 0 bases, J lost 4 bases, and 7 bases lay in between. The CDR3 runs to 14 residues. Germline lookup yields CDR1 SEHNR and CDR2 FQNEAQ (reference sequence). CDR3 region: CASSLAGDGNTIYF. In nucleotides, the CDR3 is TGTGCCAGCAGCTTAGCAGGGGACGGAAACACCATATATTTT.

Many counts were recorded for this clonotype. The rearrangement uses TRBV7-9 and TRBJ2-3; possibly TRBD2 for D (6 bases). Trimming cost V 8 bases and J 3 bases, with 21 bases left between them. Germline-derived CDR1 and CDR2 are SEHNR and FQNEAQ (reference sequence). The length of the CDR3 is 16 residues. In DNA form, the CDR3 reads TGTGCCAGCCGGAACCCCGGAGGGGTGGAGACAGATACGCAGTATTTT. Residues: CASRNPGGVETDTQYF.

This clonotype was seen at least ten times. This chain joins TRBV4-1 and TRBJ2-7; the D gene is possibly TRBD1 (6 bases). Trimming left V 4 bases short and J 3 bases short, with 13 bases between. Per germline, CDR1 MGHRA and CDR2 YSYEKL. The CDR3 sequence is 14 residues long. Here the CDR3 DNA reads TGCGCCAGCAGCCCCAAGGGGGAAGACTACGAGCAGTACTTC. It yields the protein CASSPKGEDYEQYF.